The 14 T cell receptor beta chains below come from one sample, sequenced in a study. TCRdb re-called the 5' RACE reads through MiXCR, storing one row per CDR3 protein. The sample holds around 50,000 distinct CDR3 sequences, 15% to 20% seen once. The sequenced sample was naive CD4+ T cells sorted from blood. Noted subset: naive CD4+ T cells, CD4+CD45RA+CD25-. Receptors originate from a female donor with breast cancer.

This clonotype occurred a few times. The genes are TRBV5-1 and TRBJ2-2; TRBD2 matches 8 bases. This CDR3 is 14 amino acids long. The ends lost 4 bases at V and 6 bases at J; junction bases unmatched: 5. Germline values: CDR1 SGHRS, CDR2 YFSETQ. As DNA, the CDR3 is TGCGCCAGCAGCCCGGGACTAGGAGCCGGGGAGCTGTTTTTT. Translation: CASSPGLGAGELFF.

There are a few counts of this clonotype. A read error is likely, as this CDR3 ends without the conserved phenylalanine or tryptophan. The V gene is TRBV20-1, the J gene TRBJ2-3; 8 bases are a match to TRBD1. The CDR3 has 15 amino acids. Looked up from germline, CDR1 is DFQATT and CDR2 is SNEGSKA (reference sequence). V trimming: 6 bases; J trimming: 5 bases; junction bases outside the gene matches: 13. Here the CDR3 reads CSATRLGQGKDTQYL. The CDR3 region has the DNA TGCAGTGCAACCCGACTCGGACAGGGTAAAGATACGCAGTATTTA.

The J gene is TRBJ1-2, the V gene TRBV7-9; D is unclear. Looked up from germline, CDR1 is SEHNR and CDR2 is FQNEAQ (reference sequence). This CDR3 contains 14 residues. Trimming removed 4 bases at V and 4 bases at J, with 13 bases between. CDR3 nucleotide sequence: TGTGCCAGCAGCTCGGAGACACCGGCCTATGGCTACACCTTC. Protein sequence: CASSSETPAYGYTF.

This clonotype has more than one count but fewer than ten. V and J are TRBV20-1 and TRBJ2-5, with 7 bases fitting TRBD1. Germline CDR1 and CDR2: DFQATT and SNEGSKA (reference sequence). The CDR3 runs to 15 residues. V was clipped by 5 bases and J by 4 bases; unmatched bases: 13. This chain's CDR3 is CSAASTRTGRETQYF. The CDR3 DNA is TGCAGTGCTGCCTCCACCAGGACAGGTCGAGAGACCCAGTACTTC.

V is TRBV7-9 and J is TRBJ2-5; TRBD2 aligns across 10 bases. The CDR3 loop spans 18 amino acids. Germline V gene lookup returns CDR1 SEHNR and CDR2 FQNEAQ (reference sequence). V shed 2 bases and J 1 base; nucleotides not matched to a gene: 10. CDR3 sequence reads: CASSLNFGSGRTQETQYF. CDR3 sequence (DNA): TGTGCCAGCAGCTTAAACTTTGGTAGCGGGAGGACCCAAGAGACCCAGTACTTC.

The table lists this clonotype with many counts. This rearrangement joins TRBV7-9 to TRBJ2-1; D not certain. V lost 4 bases, J lost 7 bases, and 14 bases lay in between. Germline V gene sequence: CDR1 SEHNR, CDR2 FQNEAQ (reference sequence). The CDR3 totals 14 residues. CDR3 protein: CASSSPPIVNEQFF. CDR3 bases: TGTGCCAGCAGCTCCCCCCCCATCGTGAATGAGCAGTTCTTC.

This clonotype has at least ten counts. The chain carries TRBV5-1 and TRBJ1-4, with D unclear. The length of the CDR3 is 12 residues. The V and J ends lost 1 base and 8 bases respectively, with 6 bases between them. Per germline, CDR1 SGHRS and CDR2 YFSETQ. The CDR3 DNA follows: TGCGCCAGCAGCTTGACGGGGGAAAAACTGTTTTTT. It specifies CASSLTGEKLFF.

This clonotype has a count of ten or more. The chain carries TRBV29-1 and TRBJ2-1, with 8 bases matching TRBD1. From germline, CDR1 is SQVTM and CDR2 ANQGSEA. The CDR3 is 14 amino acids. The ends lost 3 bases at V and 4 bases at J; junction bases unmatched: 5. The CDR3 DNA sequence: TGCAGCGTTGAGGTCAGGGGGCAATACAATGAGCAGTTCTTC. Translating it yields CSVEVRGQYNEQFF.

This chain links TRBV18 with TRBJ1-2; 7 positions match TRBD1. The trim removed 4 bases at V and 2 bases at J, leaving 7 bases unmatched. The CDR3 covers 15 residues. Germline CDR1 KGHSH, CDR2 LQKENI. CDR3 in DNA: TGTGCCAGCTCACAATCGACAGGGAAAAACTATGGCTACACCTTC. As protein: CASSQSTGKNYGYTF.

This clonotype appeared a few times. V gene TRBV5-6 combines with J gene TRBJ2-7; D is unclear. Germline lookup yields CDR1 SGHDT and CDR2 YYEEEE. Trimming removed 0 bases from V and 9 bases from J, with 10 bases in between. The CDR3 length is 12 residues. In nucleotides, the CDR3 is TGTGCCAGCAGCTTGGGGCAGACGACGCAGTACTTC. Translating gives CASSLGQTTQYF.

Note on this clonotype: The conserved final phenylalanine or tryptophan is absent from the CDR3, which likely points to a read error. V gene TRBV5-1 combines with J gene TRBJ1-4; D not certain. The germline V gene has CDR1 SGHRS and CDR2 YFSETQ. The V end was cut by 0 bases, the J end by 5 bases, with 8 bases between. This CDR3 contains 14 residues. CDR3 residues: CASSLGQNNEKLFL. The CDR3 DNA follows: TGCGCCAGCAGCTTGGGGCAGAACAATGAAAAACTGTTTTTG.

Concerning this clonotype itself: A junction boundary mismatches the germline segment, possibly from a read error. The chain couples TRBV30 to TRBJ1-1; D remains unclear. The germline gives CDR1 GTSNPN, CDR2 SVGIG (reference sequence). The CDR3 is 12 amino acids. The CDR3: CAWTRGNTEAFF. The DNA of the CDR3 is TGTGCCTGGACGAGAGGGAACACCGAAGCTTTCTTT.

Concerning this clonotype itself: A much larger clone is a single base away; this may be a read error. The V and J genes are TRBV2 and TRBJ1-2; D is possibly TRBD1 (6 bases). CDR1 and CDR2 from the germline V gene are SNHLY and FYNNEI. V was cut by 5 bases and J by 6 bases, with 16 bases left in between. This CDR3 contains 14 residues. The DNA for the CDR3 is TGTGCCAGCAGTTTTACCCGGGACACACATGGCTACACCTTC. This gives the protein CASSFTRDTHGYTF.

This clonotype was seen many times. The chain employs TRBV7-2 and TRBJ2-7; D gene ambiguous. Trimming removed 5 bases from V and 2 bases from J, with 10 bases in between. Germline CDR1 is SGHTA and CDR2 is FQGNSA. CDR3 size: 13 residues. The CDR3 loop reads CASSPAVTYEQYF. CDR3 DNA sequence: TGTGCCAGCAGCCCAGCAGTTACCTACGAGCAGTACTTC.